This TCR beta chain was observed in a study of identical twins. The CDR3 loop spans 16 amino acids. Germline V lookup: CDR1 DFQATT, CDR2 SNEGSKA (reference sequence). V lost 0 bases, J lost 1 base, and 13 bases lay in between. This clonotype was seen only a few times. TCRdb re-called the 5' RACE reads with MiXCR, one entry per CDR3 protein. This sample has 600,000 to 700,000 distinct CDR3 sequences, with around 21% found just once. These data also featured in a second study, about T cells expressing NK-cell markers. That study adds: Sorted CD3+CD56+NKG2C+, CD3+CD56+NKG2C- and CD3+CD56-NKG2C+ T cells supplied TCR beta repertoires. Within the sequenced cohort of eight donors, seven exhibited HCMV seropositivity and one was seronegative. The same clonotypes also predominated in the CD3+CD56-NKG2C+ fraction of a few donors.

This sequence originates from a young woman in good health. Sequenced material: PBMCs. This chain joins TRBV20-1 and TRBJ2-1; the D is unclear. This CDR3 reads CSARDAYGSSYNEQFF. The CDR3 DNA reads TGCAGTGCTAGAGATGCTTACGGATCGTCCTACAATGAGCAGTTCTTC.